The next 26 T cell receptor beta chains were all read from a single sample in a study of cytomegalovirus exposure and HLA in healthy donors. Both 60 Vbeta primers and 13 Jbeta primers went into the PCR. Using immunoSEQ multiplex PCR, the repertoire was profiled, and TCRdb retains in-frame clones only, with some absent. Of around 67,000 clones listed, 55% to 80% are singletons. The source material was PBMCs. Receptor source: a woman in her forties or fifties in good health and CMV-seronegative.

The chain uses TRBV2 and TRBJ2-1; 8 nucleotides align to TRBD2. Unmatched junction bases numbered 7, after V lost 2 bases and J lost 4 bases. CDR3 size: 16 residues. Germline V CDR1 and CDR2: SNHLY, FYNNEI. The DNA for the CDR3 is TGTGCCAGCAGTGAAAGGGTAATAGCGGGATACAATGAGCAGTTCTTC. This encodes CASSERVIAGYNEQFF.

The chain couples TRBV19 to TRBJ2-1, with 14 bases that match TRBD2. Germline V gene data show CDR1 as LNHDA and CDR2 as SQIVND (reference sequence). The length of the CDR3 is 14 residues. The V segment lost 5 bases and the J segment 12 bases; nucleotides outside the gene matches: 6. This CDR3 is CASSAGTSGSRQFF. The CDR3 DNA reads as TGTGCCAGTAGTGCGGGGACTAGCGGGAGCAGGCAGTTCTTC. The full variable domain, completed using reference TRBV19 and TRBJ2-1, is DGGITQSPKYLFRKEGQNVTLSCEQNLNHDAMYWYRQDPGQGLRLIYYSQIVNDFQKGDIAEGYSVSREKKESFPLTVTSAQKNPTAFYLCASSAGTSGSRQFFGPGTRLTVL.

The chain joins TRBV6-5 to TRBJ2-2; D call uncertain. This CDR3 is 15 amino acids long. V lost 6 bases, J lost 2 bases, and 13 bases lay in between. Germline lookup yields CDR1 MNHEY and CDR2 SVGAGI. CDR3: CASSLKYGNTGELFF. CDR3 in DNA: TGTGCCAGCAGCCTCAAGTACGGTAACACCGGGGAGCTGTTTTTT.

The J gene is TRBJ1-1, the V gene TRBV14, with a tentative D call TRBD1 (5 bases). V dropped 4 bases and J dropped 0 bases, with 12 bases sitting between them. This CDR3 contains 15 residues. Germline CDR1 and CDR2: SGHDN and FVKESK. The CDR3 DNA reads TGTGCCAGCAGCCCCTTGGGGGGGATGAACACTGAAGCTTTCTTT. It specifies CASSPLGGMNTEAFF. Combining the CDR3 with reference TRBV14 and TRBJ1-1 gives the whole variable domain EAGVTQFPSHSVIEKGQTVTLRCDPISGHDNLYWYRRVMGKEIKFLLHFVKESKQDESGMPNNRFLAERTGGTYSTLKVQPAELEDSGVYFCASSPLGGMNTEAFFGQGTRLTVV.

The CDR3 DNA reads as TGTGCCAGCAGTCTAACAGGGGGCCCTAACACTGAAGCTTTCTTT. Protein: CASSLTGGPNTEAFF. The rearrangement joins TRBV28 to TRBJ1-1, with 9 bases matching TRBD1. The germline CDR1 and CDR2 sequences are MDHEN and SYDVKM. This CDR3 comprises 15 residues. Trimming took 5 bases from V and 2 from J; bases not matched to a gene: 6.

The J gene is TRBJ2-7, the V gene TRBV5-1; D is possibly TRBD1 (6 bases). The CDR3 loop spans 14 amino acids. Germline CDR1 and CDR2: SGHRS and YFSETQ. Between the trimmed V and J ends, which lost 4 bases and 5 bases, there was a span of 16 bases. CDR3 bases: TGCGCCAGCAGCCCAGTTACAGGGAAGGACGAGCAGTACTTC. Residues: CASSPVTGKDEQYF.

The chain uses TRBV7-6 and TRBJ2-3, with TRBD1 matching 10 bases. Germline V lookup: CDR1 SGHVS, CDR2 FNYEAQ. V dropped 6 bases and J dropped 9; count of bases not matched to a gene: 9. This CDR3 is 14 amino acids long. CDR3 coding DNA: TGTGCCAGCAGTCTACCGGGACAGGGGAACACGCAGTATTTT. Protein product: CASSLPGQGNTQYF.

There are a few counts of this clone. The rearrangement links TRBV11-2 to TRBJ2-6, with D maybe TRBD1 (5 bases). The germline gives CDR1 SGHAT, CDR2 FQNNGV. This CDR3 region has 17 residues. V dropped 3 bases and J dropped 3 bases, with 15 bases sitting between them. The CDR3 coding sequence is TGTGCCAGCAGCTTCCATGCTAATAGGGGTGGGGCCAACGTCCTGACTTTC. Residues: CASSFHANRGGANVLTF.

The chain employs TRBV28 and TRBJ1-4, with 7 bases matching TRBD1. The V segment lost 8 bases and the J segment 5 bases; nucleotides outside the gene matches: 5. The germline CDR1 and CDR2 sequences are MDHEN and SYDVKM. The CDR3 has 13 amino acids. CDR3 nucleotides: TGTGCCAGCGCTGGGACAGCAAATGAAAAACTGTTTTTT. Amino acids: CASAGTANEKLFF.

Only a few counts were recorded for this clone. CDR3 sequence: CASSSRDRGRGNTEAFF. The CDR3 region has the DNA TGTGCCAGCAGTTCCCGGGACAGGGGGCGGGGGAACACTGAAGCTTTCTTT. The V call is TRBV28, the J call TRBJ1-1; 12 nucleotides agree with TRBD1. CDR1 MDHEN and CDR2 SYDVKM come from the germline V gene. V shed 4 bases and J 1 base; nucleotides not matched to a gene: 7. The CDR3 runs to 17 residues.

The genes are TRBV28 and TRBJ2-4, with a tentative D call TRBD1 (5 bases). V was cut by 5 bases and J by 5 bases, with 16 bases left in between. This CDR3 is 15 amino acids long. Germline V gene data show CDR1 as MDHEN and CDR2 as SYDVKM. CDR3 sequence (DNA): TGTGCCAGCAGTCCCGCCGACAGAGATGAAAACATTCAGTACTTC. It codes for CASSPADRDENIQYF.

This chain uses TRBV21-1 with TRBJ2-7; the table gives TRBD1 as D, unverified against the DNA. TRBV21-1 is labeled a pseudogene. The length of the CDR3 is 18 residues. In nucleotides, the CDR3 is TGTGCCAGCAGCAAAGAAATACAAAGCTGGACAGGAGAGGTACGGCAGTACTTC. This translates into CASSKEIQSWTGEVRQYF.

The chain uses TRBV7-8 and TRBJ2-5, with D perhaps matching TRBD2 (7 bases). V dropped 1 base and J dropped 11 bases, with 11 bases sitting between them. The CDR3 is 12 residues long. Germline lookup yields CDR1 SGHVS and CDR2 FQNEAQ. CDR3 sequence (DNA): TGTGCCAGCAGCTTAGGGGGGGGCCTTCAGTACTTC. This translates into CASSLGGGLQYF.

The CDR3, as DNA: TGCAGCGGCGGGGTGGGAGGTGAGACCCAGTACTTC. Translated, it gives CSGGVGGETQYF. V is TRBV29-1 and J is TRBJ2-5; a possible D gene is TRBD2 (6 bases). The ends were cut back, 7 bases at V and 5 bases at J, with 14 bases in the middle. This CDR3 is built from 12 residues. Per germline, CDR1 SQVTM and CDR2 ANQGSEA.

This clone was observed a single time. The gene calls are TRBV9 and TRBJ2-1; TRBD2 agrees at 7 bases. The J segment lost 8 bases and the V segment lost 5 bases, leaving 10 bases of the junction unmatched. Germline assignment: CDR1 SGDLS and CDR2 YYNGEE. This CDR3 has 14 residues. This CDR3 is CASRDDSGAHEQFF. The CDR3 DNA sequence: TGTGCCAGCAGAGATGACAGCGGGGCCCATGAGCAGTTCTTC.

This clone has just one count. As DNA, the CDR3 is TGTGCCAGCAGCCCCTACCTGACAGGGGGCTTGGGCTACACCTTC. Amino acid sequence: CASSPYLTGGLGYTF. This chain connects TRBV7-9 to TRBJ1-2, with TRBD1 matching over 10 bases. Trimming at V came to 5 bases and at J to 8 bases, leaving 11 bases not matched to a gene. Germline CDR1 SEHNR, CDR2 FQNEAQ (reference sequence). The CDR3 covers 15 residues.

This clone has only one observation. The chain has TRBV5-1 and TRBJ1-3; tentative D call: TRBD1 (5 bases). This CDR3 is built from 14 residues. V was trimmed by 3 bases and J by 7 bases, leaving 14 bases between them. Germline-derived CDR1 and CDR2 are SGHRS and YFSETQ. The CDR3 sequence is CASSSGTTGNTIYF. CDR3 in DNA: TGCGCCAGCAGCTCCGGGACTACCGGCAACACCATATATTTT.

The rearrangement joins TRBV13 to TRBJ1-1; D call uncertain. Germline CDR1 and CDR2: PRHDT and FYEKMQ (reference sequence). This CDR3 region has 12 residues. The V end was cut by 6 bases, the J end by 0 bases, with 5 bases between. CDR3 protein: CASRFMNTEAFF. The CDR3 nucleotides are TGTGCCAGCAGATTCATGAACACTGAAGCTTTCTTT.

The gene calls are TRBV11-3 and TRBJ2-7, with 8 bases lining up with TRBD2. Trimming cost V 8 bases and J 3 bases; bases outside gene matches: 9. Germline lookup yields CDR1 SGHNT and CDR2 YENEEA. The CDR3 length is 14 residues. CDR3 in DNA: TGTGCCAGCGCGATTGGAGCGGGAGTCTACGAGCAGTACTTC. Protein: CASAIGAGVYEQYF.

V usage is TRBV19 and J usage is TRBJ1-5, with 10 positions matching TRBD1. The CDR3 extends over 16 amino acids. Per the germline V gene, CDR1 is LNHDA and CDR2 is SQIVND (reference sequence). V lost 9 bases and J lost 0; bases outside the gene matches: 8. CDR3 region: CASPGTGDDSNQPQHF. The CDR3 region has the DNA TGTGCCAGCCCCGGGACAGGGGATGATAGCAATCAGCCCCAGCATTTT.

This clone was seen once. CDR3 DNA sequence: TGTGCCAGCAGCCTAAGCGGGAGGGCCTACAATGAGCAGTTCTTC. It codes for CASSLSGRAYNEQFF. J is TRBJ2-1 and V is TRBV6-6; 10 bases agree with TRBD2. Looked up from germline, CDR1 is MNHNY and CDR2 is SVGAGI (reference sequence). The CDR3 is 15 amino acids. The trim removed 6 bases at V and 2 bases at J, leaving 4 bases unmatched.

The chain uses TRBV15 and TRBJ1-4, with D possibly being TRBD1 (5 bases). CDR1 is LNHNV, CDR2 YYDKDF, per germline (reference sequence). This CDR3 comprises 15 residues. Trimming pared 0 bases from V and 7 bases from J, leaving 12 bases between. DNA of the CDR3: TGTGCCACCAGCAGAGATGTGACCGGGGGTGAAAAACTGTTTTTT. Translation: CATSRDVTGGEKLFF.

This clone was found a few times. The chain combines TRBV9 with TRBJ2-5, with unresolved D. CDR1 is SGDLS, CDR2 YYNGEE, per germline. CDR3 length: 12 residues. The V and J ends lost 4 bases and 0 bases respectively, with 4 bases between them. The CDR3, as DNA: TGTGCCAGCAGCCGAGACCAAGAGACCCAGTACTTC. Translated: CASSRDQETQYF.

CDR3 protein: CASTDAGRGRLETQYF. CDR3 coding DNA: TGTGCCAGCACCGATGCGGGCAGGGGTAGACTTGAGACCCAGTACTTC. This sequence joins TRBV11-2 and TRBJ2-5; perhaps TRBD1 as D (6 bases). The germline V and J ends were trimmed by 7 bases and 5 bases, with 23 bases remaining between them. CDR3 length: 16 residues. From germline, CDR1 is SGHAT and CDR2 FQNNGV. Using reference TRBV11-2 and TRBJ2-5 for the parts outside the CDR3, the full variable domain is EAGVAQSPRYKIIEKRQSVAFWCNPISGHATLYWYQQILGQGPKLLIQFQNNGVVDDSQLPKDRFSAERLKGVDSTLKIQPAKLEDSAVYLCASTDAGRGRLETQYFGPGTRLLVL.

The V gene is TRBV5-1, the J gene TRBJ2-3; D is unresolved. The germline V gene encodes CDR1 SGHRS and CDR2 YFSETQ. This CDR3 spans 15 amino acids. V shed 0 bases and J shed 4 bases, with 12 bases lying between them. The CDR3, as DNA: TGCGCCAGCAGCTTGGGAGCATCTCGGGCAGATACGCAGTATTTT. Protein product: CASSLGASRADTQYF.

Remarks on this clone: The sample holds other DNA sequences that translate to the same CDR3. The gene calls are TRBV5-1 and TRBJ1-1; D remains ambiguous. CDR3 length equals 14 residues. Between the trimmed V and J ends, which lost 0 bases and 4 bases, there was a span of 10 bases. Germline values: CDR1 SGHRS, CDR2 YFSETQ. The CDR3 sequence: CASSLGGDGTEAFF. The CDR3 nucleotides read TGCGCCAGCAGCTTGGGCGGGGATGGCACTGAAGCTTTCTTT.